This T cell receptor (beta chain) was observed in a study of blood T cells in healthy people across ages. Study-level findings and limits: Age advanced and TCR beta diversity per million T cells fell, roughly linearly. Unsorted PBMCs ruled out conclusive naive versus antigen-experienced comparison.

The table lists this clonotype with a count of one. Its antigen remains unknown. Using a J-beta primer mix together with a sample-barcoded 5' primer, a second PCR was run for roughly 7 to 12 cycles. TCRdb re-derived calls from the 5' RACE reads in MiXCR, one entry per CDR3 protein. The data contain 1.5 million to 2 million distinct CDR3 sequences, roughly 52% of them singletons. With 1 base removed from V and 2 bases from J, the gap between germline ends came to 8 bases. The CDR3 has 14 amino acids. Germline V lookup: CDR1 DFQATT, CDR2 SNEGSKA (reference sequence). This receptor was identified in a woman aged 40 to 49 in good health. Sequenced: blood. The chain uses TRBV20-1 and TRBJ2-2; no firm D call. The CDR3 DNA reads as TGCAGTGCTAGAGCCCAGCTCAACACCGGGGAGCTGTTTTTT. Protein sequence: CSARAQLNTGELFF.